This entry lists 27 T cell receptor beta chains sequenced from one sample in a study of OX40 agonist ivuxolimab in advanced cancers. The protocol used for the library was the immunoSEQ multiplex PCR assay. The clones in this table, taken by TCRdb from immuneACCESS, are in-frame only. Not every clone is retained; where verified, under half of the shortfall comes from an unresolved V gene, and the cause of the rest is unknown. This sample is represented by 45,000 to 50,000 clones; roughly 81% of them were singletons. Of the sample, around 7.8% is held by the ten largest clones. Material: CD4+ or CD8+ T cells sorted from blood, obtained in a trial of the OX40 agonist ivuxolimab. These receptors originate from an adult with an advanced solid tumor such as melanoma, head and neck, liver or kidney cancer.

This rearrangement joins TRBV6-5 to TRBJ2-7, with D uncertain. From germline, CDR1 is MNHEY and CDR2 SVGAGI. CDR3 length equals 14 residues. V shed 6 bases and J shed 3 bases, with 15 bases lying between them. The CDR3 nucleotides read TGTGCCAGCAGCTTCACGGGCCAGGACTACGAGCAGTACTTC. It yields the protein CASSFTGQDYEQYF.

The J gene is TRBJ2-7, the V gene TRBV6-5; 8 positions agree with TRBD2. V dropped 2 bases and J dropped 7; count of bases not matched to a gene: 10. Germline V CDR1 and CDR2: MNHEY, SVGAGI. This CDR3 is 15 amino acids long. CDR3 amino acids: CASSYRPGGAEEQYF. As DNA, the CDR3 is TGTGCCAGCAGTTACCGCCCGGGGGGGGCGGAGGAGCAGTACTTC.

The chain uses TRBV9 and TRBJ2-7; D is perhaps TRBD1 (6 bases). This CDR3 is built from 13 residues. CDR1 and CDR2 (germline): SGDLS, YYNGEE. V was pared by 0 bases and J by 3 bases, with 7 bases between. In nucleotides, the CDR3 is TGTGCCAGCAGCGTAGGGGACAACTACGAGCAGTACTTC. Encoded protein: CASSVGDNYEQYF.

The chain combines TRBV6-5 with TRBJ1-1; D gene ambiguous. Germline-derived CDR1 and CDR2 are MNHEY and SVGAGI. CDR3 length: 13 residues. The V end was cut by 4 bases, the J end by 5 bases, with 11 bases between. The CDR3 DNA sequence: TGTGCCAGCAGTTTGGCCAAGATGACTGAAGCTTTCTTT. As protein: CASSLAKMTEAFF.

J is TRBJ1-6 and V is TRBV2; D is possibly TRBD1 (6 bases). The CDR3 is 14 amino acids. CDR1 is SNHLY, CDR2 FYNNEI, per germline. Trimming removed 4 bases at V and 10 bases at J, with 14 bases between. CDR3 protein: CASSVDRLGSPLHF. The CDR3 DNA sequence: TGTGCCAGCAGTGTTGACAGGCTCGGGTCACCCCTCCACTTT.

The V and J genes are TRBV10-2 and TRBJ1-5; weak D call: TRBD1 (6 bases). With 2 bases removed from V and 7 bases from J, the gap between germline ends came to 12 bases. Germline values: CDR1 WSHSY, CDR2 SAAADI. The CDR3 sequence is 14 residues long. The CDR3 is CASSEGGGRQPQHF. The CDR3 DNA follows: TGCGCCAGCAGTGAGGGAGGGGGGAGGCAGCCCCAGCATTTT.

The J gene is TRBJ2-2, the V gene TRBV29-1; 9 bases match TRBD1. The CDR3 runs 16 residues. The junction had 9 bases not matched to a gene; V was cut back by 6 bases and J by 1 base. CDR1 SQVTM and CDR2 ANQGSEA come from the germline V gene. CDR3 nucleotide sequence: TGCAGCGTCCGGGACAGGGTAAAGGAGAACACCGGGGAGCTGTTTTTT. Translated, it gives CSVRDRVKENTGELFF.

V and J are TRBV6-6 and TRBJ1-2; D uncertain. Germline CDR1 is MNHNY and CDR2 is SVGAGI (reference sequence). V lost 2 bases and J lost 2, with 9 bases in between. CDR3 length: 14 residues. Here the CDR3 DNA reads TGTGCCAGCAGTTACAGGACGGGCAACTATGGCTACACCTTC. Translated, it gives CASSYRTGNYGYTF.

The genes are TRBV14 and TRBJ1-2; no clear D. Trimming left V 4 bases short and J 8 bases short, with 8 bases between. Per germline, CDR1 SGHDN and CDR2 FVKESK. The CDR3 has 11 amino acids. In DNA form, the CDR3 reads TGTGCCAGCAGCCCAGGTGGGGGCTACACCTTC. It is translated as CASSPGGGYTF.

This clone has only one observation. V and J are TRBV11-2 and TRBJ2-2; D remains ambiguous. The V end lost 1 base, the J end lost 8 bases, and 11 bases lay between the germline ends. Germline loops: CDR1 SGHAT, CDR2 FQNNGV. There are 14 residues in the CDR3. The CDR3 is CASSLALSAGELFF. The DNA for the CDR3 is TGTGCCAGCAGCTTAGCCTTATCGGCAGGGGAGCTGTTTTTT. Based on the CDR3 plus reference TRBV11-2 and TRBJ2-2, the full variable domain is EAGVAQSPRYKIIEKRQSVAFWCNPISGHATLYWYQQILGQGPKLLIQFQNNGVVDDSQLPKDRFSAERLKGVDSTLKIQPAKLEDSAVYLCASSLALSAGELFFGEGSRLTVL.

This clone was counted once. This rearrangement joins TRBV7-6 to TRBJ2-7, with 7 positions matching TRBD1. The CDR3 totals 14 residues. Germline V CDR1 and CDR2: SGHVS, FNYEAQ. V gave up 5 bases and J gave up 2 bases; unmatched junction bases: 6. CDR3 sequence: CASSMGQKTYEQYF. CDR3 DNA sequence: TGTGCCAGCAGCATGGGACAGAAAACCTACGAGCAGTACTTC.

The J gene is TRBJ2-1, the V gene TRBV7-8; D unresolved. Germline CDR1 and CDR2: SGHVS and FQNEAQ. The CDR3 runs to 14 residues. V gave up 0 bases and J gave up 7 bases, with 10 bases separating them. The CDR3 DNA reads TGTGCCAGCAGCTTAGCCCGCCTGGGGAATGAGCAGTTCTTC. Residues: CASSLARLGNEQFF.

The chain employs TRBV19 and TRBJ2-5; possibly TRBD2 for D (6 bases). Germline CDR1 reads LNHDA; CDR2 reads SQIVND (reference sequence). This CDR3 comprises 15 residues. V was clipped by 6 bases and J by 4 bases, with 18 bases between them. The CDR3 DNA sequence: TGTGCCAGTAGCATACTTAACGCGGGGATAGAGACCCAGTACTTC. Translation gives CASSILNAGIETQYF.

J is TRBJ1-5 and V is TRBV5-1; D gene ambiguous. CDR3 length: 16 residues. V lost 0 bases and J lost 2, with 12 bases in between. CDR1 and CDR2 (germline): SGHRS, YFSETQ. CDR3 coding DNA: TGCGCCAGCAGCTTGGGCCAGAGCGGGGGCAATCAGCCCCAGCATTTT. Its translation: CASSLGQSGGNQPQHF.

The rearrangement links TRBV6-6 to TRBJ2-1; 10 bases match TRBD2. The junction had 7 bases not matched to a gene; V was cut back by 8 bases and J by 0 bases. CDR1 is MNHNY, CDR2 SVGAGI, per germline (reference sequence). This CDR3 region has 16 residues. The CDR3 reads CASLFPSGSSYNEQFF. DNA for the CDR3: TGTGCCAGCCTGTTCCCTAGCGGGAGCTCCTACAATGAGCAGTTCTTC.

This clone came up a few times. The chain has TRBV19 and TRBJ1-5, with D perhaps TRBD1 (5 bases). The V end lost 5 bases, the J end lost 7 bases, and 12 bases lay between the germline ends. CDR1 and CDR2 (germline): LNHDA, SQIVND (reference sequence). CDR3 size: 13 residues. The CDR3 protein is CASSRGAEQPQHF. The CDR3 DNA follows: TGTGCCAGTAGTCGTGGGGCCGAGCAGCCCCAGCATTTT. Together with reference TRBV19 and TRBJ1-5, the CDR3 gives the full variable domain: DGGITQSPKYLFRKEGQNVTLSCEQNLNHDAMYWYRQDPGQGLRLIYYSQIVNDFQKGDIAEGYSVSREKKESFPLTVTSAQKNPTAFYLCASSRGAEQPQHFGDGTRLSIL.

This chain uses TRBV2 with TRBJ2-3; TRBD2 matches at 10 bases. The ends lost 8 bases at V and 13 bases at J; junction bases unmatched: 9. Germline V lookup: CDR1 SNHLY, CDR2 FYNNEI. The CDR3 totals 12 residues. CDR3 loop: CASAASGSPEYF. The CDR3 region has the DNA TGTGCCAGCGCGGCTAGCGGGAGCCCCGAGTATTTT.

This clone has just one count. The genes are TRBV6-5 and TRBJ2-7; 7 bases align to TRBD1. Germline assignment: CDR1 MNHEY and CDR2 SVGAGI. The CDR3 length is 15 residues. V shed 4 bases and J 3 bases; nucleotides not matched to a gene: 9. Written as DNA, the CDR3 is TGTGCCAGCAGTTCCCCCCTGACAGGGTTCTACGAGCAGTACTTC. Amino acid sequence: CASSSPLTGFYEQYF.

The gene calls are TRBV5-1 and TRBJ2-3, with D possibly being TRBD1 (5 bases). Germline lookup yields CDR1 SGHRS and CDR2 YFSETQ. The CDR3 contains 15 residues. Trimming shortened V by 3 bases and J by 4 bases, and 15 bases separated the two germline ends. CDR3 nucleotide sequence: TGCGCCAGCAGCTCGGAGCACGGACATTCAGATACGCAGTATTTT. Encoded protein: CASSSEHGHSDTQYF.

This clone was observed once. The J gene is TRBJ2-5, the V gene TRBV29-1; 9 nucleotides line up with TRBD1. Judging by the DNA end, TRBJ2-7 fits better; the J call may be wrong. From germline, CDR1 is SQVTM and CDR2 ANQGSEA. CDR3 length: 13 residues. The CDR3 reads CSVGTGSTYEQYF. CDR3 nucleotides: TGCAGCGTGGGGACAGGGAGTACCTACGAGCAGTACTTC.

V usage is TRBV29-1 and J usage is TRBJ1-4, with D uncertain. The germline V gene encodes CDR1 SQVTM and CDR2 ANQGSEA. CDR3 length: 13 residues. Trimming removed 4 bases from V and 4 bases from J, with 10 bases in between. The CDR3 DNA is TGCAGCGTTGGCCCGTACAGTAATGAAAAACTGTTTTTT. This gives the protein CSVGPYSNEKLFF.

This sequence joins TRBV12-5 and TRBJ2-7; D is unclear. The germline CDR1 and CDR2 sequences are LGHNT and FRNRAP. This CDR3 spans 15 amino acids. Trimming left V 0 bases short and J 5 bases short, with 14 bases between. The CDR3 is CASGLVGEQNHEQYF. In nucleotides, the CDR3 is TGTGCTAGTGGTTTGGTTGGGGAACAAAACCACGAGCAGTACTTC.

The rearrangement links TRBV4-3 to TRBJ1-5; possible D gene TRBD1, 5 bases. The V gene's germline CDR1 is LGHNA and CDR2 YSLEER. Trimming left V 0 bases short and J 2 bases short, with 11 bases between. The CDR3 has 16 residues. In DNA form, the CDR3 reads TGCGCCAGCAGCCAAGATCCCGGGACCGGCAATCAGCCCCAGCATTTT. Protein: CASSQDPGTGNQPQHF.

The table lists this clone with a count of one. The genes are TRBV7-9 and TRBJ2-1, with 12 bases identical to TRBD2. J was trimmed by 3 bases and V by 3 bases; bases with no gene match: 3. This CDR3 has 16 amino acids. Per germline, CDR1 SEHNR and CDR2 FQNEAQ (reference sequence). CDR3 sequence reads: CASSFGLAGIYNEQFF. As DNA, the CDR3 is TGTGCCAGCAGCTTCGGACTAGCGGGAATCTACAATGAGCAGTTCTTC.

The chain joins TRBV7-2 to TRBJ1-5; D ambiguous. This CDR3 comprises 15 residues. Looked up from germline, CDR1 is SGHTA and CDR2 is FQGNSA. Trimming took off 1 base at V and 2 bases at J, with 9 bases between the two ends. In nucleotides, the CDR3 is TGTGCCAGCAGCTTAGTAATGGGTGGCAATCAGCCCCAGCATTTT. Amino acids: CASSLVMGGNQPQHF. The whole variable domain, filled in from reference TRBV7-2 and TRBJ1-5, reads GAGVSQSPSNKVTEKGKDVELRCDPISGHTALYWYRQSLGQGLEFLIYFQGNSAPDKSGLPSDRFSAERTGGSVSTLTIQRTQQEDSAVYLCASSLVMGGNQPQHFGDGTRLSIL.

The V call is TRBV28, the J call TRBJ1-1; D is uncertain. Germline V CDR1 and CDR2: MDHEN, SYDVKM. This CDR3 is built from 12 residues. V was trimmed by 5 bases and J by 2 bases, leaving 6 bases between them. The CDR3 nucleotides read TGTGCCAGCAGTGCAGGCAACACTGAAGCTTTCTTT. It specifies CASSAGNTEAFF.

The chain joins TRBV10-2 to TRBJ2-3, with 8 bases aligning to TRBD2. Trimming at V came to 3 bases and at J to 2 bases, leaving 10 bases not matched to a gene. There are 17 residues in the CDR3. In germline, CDR1 is WSHSY, CDR2 SAAADI. CDR3 residues: CASSDNLAGPTTDTQYF. In nucleotides, the CDR3 is TGCGCCAGCAGTGATAATTTAGCGGGACCAACCACAGATACGCAGTATTTT.